Following are 22 T cell receptor beta chains from one sample sequenced in a study of Graves' ophthalmopathy and Graves' hyperthyroidism. For repertoire sequencing, the TCR beta CDR3 regions were amplified from RNA transcripts. An initial RT-PCR round employing HTBI primers preceded a second-round multiplex PCR. In TCRdb, the multiplex PCR reads were re-called with MiXCR into one record per CDR3 protein. Here the sample spans 620,000 or so distinct CDR3 sequences, approximately 22% being singletons. Sequencing input: peripheral blood. Source of these receptors: a woman aged 18-30 years with stable Graves' hyperthyroidism. Some clones in this sample may be carry-over from other donors' samples.

This sequence joins TRBV20-1 and TRBJ2-7, with 8 bases fitting TRBD1. The CDR3 is made up of 16 amino acids. The V gene's germline CDR1 is DFQATT and CDR2 SNEGSKA (reference sequence). The V gene end was trimmed by 2 bases and the J gene end by 5 bases; junction bases not matched to a gene: 14. The CDR3 sequence is CSARKISWTGRDEQYF. Written as DNA, the CDR3 is TGCAGTGCTAGAAAAATCTCCTGGACAGGGCGCGACGAGCAGTACTTC.

The chain combines TRBV2 with TRBJ1-5, with D uncertain. Trimming shortened V by 6 bases and J by 6 bases, and 18 bases separated the two germline ends. The length of the CDR3 is 15 residues. Germline CDR1 SNHLY, CDR2 FYNNEI. Written as DNA, the CDR3 is TGTGCCAGCAGCCCCCTTGTGAGAACTATTCAGCCCCAGCATTTT. Amino acid sequence: CASSPLVRTIQPQHF.

The DNA of the CDR3 is TGTGCCAGCAGTTACTCGACAGTTTACCAGACCCAGTACTTC. Amino acids: CASSYSTVYQTQYF. The genes are TRBV6-5 and TRBJ2-5; D is perhaps TRBD1 (5 bases). Germline V gene lookup returns CDR1 MNHEY and CDR2 SVGAGI. V shed 0 bases and J shed 6 bases, with 11 bases lying between them. CDR3 size: 14 residues.

The CDR3, as DNA: TGTGCCAGCAGTGGACAGTCAGTAGGCTATGGCTACACCTTC. Its translation is CASSGQSVGYGYTF. The chain combines TRBV12-3 or TRBV12-4 with TRBJ1-2, with D possibly matching TRBD1 (6 bases). With 5 bases removed from V and 4 bases from J, the gap between germline ends came to 14 bases. The CDR3 has 14 amino acids.

At least ten counts were recorded for this clonotype. This chain joins TRBV6-5 and TRBJ2-5, with D perhaps matching TRBD1 (5 bases). Trimming removed 5 bases from V and 5 bases from J, with 12 bases in between. Germline lookup yields CDR1 MNHEY and CDR2 SVGAGI. This CDR3 comprises 13 residues. CDR3 sequence reads: CASSHEPGETQYF. CDR3 DNA: TGTGCCAGCAGTCACGAGCCAGGGGAGACCCAGTACTTC.

V usage is TRBV6-1 and J usage is TRBJ1-1, with 10 bases that match TRBD1. Germline V gene sequence: CDR1 MNHNS, CDR2 SASEGT. The CDR3 is 15 amino acids. Trimming removed 1 base from V and 4 bases from J; junction bases left unmatched: 3. CDR3 residues: CASSEGTGGSTEAFF. CDR3 nucleotides: TGTGCCAGCAGTGAAGGGACAGGGGGGAGCACTGAAGCTTTCTTT.

The chain is built from TRBV20-1 and TRBJ2-5; 9 positions agree with TRBD2. Germline loops: CDR1 DFQATT, CDR2 SNEGSKA (reference sequence). V was pared by 2 bases and J by 14 bases, with 15 bases of the junction left unmatched. The CDR3 loop spans 14 amino acids. The chain's CDR3 is CSARPTSGHVPLYF. CDR3 DNA: TGCAGTGCTAGACCAACTAGCGGGCACGTTCCTCTTTACTTC.

This clonotype was seen at least ten times. This rearrangement joins TRBV28 to TRBJ2-7, with a weak D call TRBD2 (5 bases). Germline V gene data show CDR1 as MDHEN and CDR2 as SYDVKM. V gave up 3 bases and J gave up 3 bases, with 15 bases separating them. This CDR3 has 15 amino acids. The CDR3 nucleotides read TGTGCCAGCAGTTTTGAGTCGGACGGGAACTACGAGCAGTACTTC. Residues: CASSFESDGNYEQYF.

This clonotype was seen ten or more times. The chain recombines TRBV15 with TRBJ2-2; D perhaps matches TRBD1 (5 bases). Trimming removed 4 bases at V and 4 bases at J, with 10 bases between. There are 14 residues in the CDR3. CDR1 LNHNV and CDR2 YYDKDF come from the germline V gene (reference sequence). The CDR3 region is CATSKPRVTGELFF. The CDR3 DNA reads TGTGCCACCAGCAAACCCAGGGTCACCGGGGAGCTGTTTTTT.

This clonotype was observed at least ten times. The genes are TRBV12-3 or TRBV12-4 and TRBJ1-5; unclear D gene. Trimming took off 4 bases at V and 1 base at J, with 8 bases between the two ends. The CDR3 runs to 14 residues. CDR3: CASSSKLSNQPQHF. CDR3 coding DNA: TGTGCCAGCAGTTCTAAGTTGAGCAATCAGCCCCAGCATTTT.

The genes are TRBV6-1 and TRBJ1-1, with D unresolved. Germline V gene lookup returns CDR1 MNHNS and CDR2 SASEGT. The CDR3 is 14 amino acids. V was clipped by 7 bases and J by 7 bases, with 19 bases between them. The CDR3 loop reads CASTSFAGGNEAFF. Written as DNA, the CDR3 is TGTGCCAGCACCTCCTTTGCAGGAGGCAATGAAGCTTTCTTT.

The chain employs TRBV11-2 and TRBJ2-7; TRBD2 agrees at 12 bases. CDR1 is SGHAT and CDR2 is FQNNGV in the germline V gene. The CDR3 loop spans 17 amino acids. J lost 4 bases, V lost 3 bases, and 10 bases had no gene match. The CDR3 nucleotides are TGTGCCAGCAGCTTTAAACCGACTAGCGGGAGATGGTACGAGCAGTACTTC. Translation gives CASSFKPTSGRWYEQYF.

This clonotype was recorded many times. The V gene is TRBV11-2, the J gene TRBJ2-7; 7 nucleotides match TRBD1. The CDR3 extends over 16 amino acids. V gave up 5 bases and J gave up 7 bases; unmatched junction bases: 17. Germline V CDR1 and CDR2: SGHAT, FQNNGV. CDR3 in amino acids: CASSLLQGSSTGEQYF. In DNA, the CDR3 is TGTGCCAGCAGCCTTTTACAGGGGAGCTCAACTGGTGAGCAGTACTTC.

This clonotype was seen repeatedly, ten times or more. The chain couples TRBV3-1 to TRBJ2-2; 10 nucleotides agree with TRBD2. Per germline, CDR1 LGHDT and CDR2 YNNKEL (reference sequence). Unmatched junction bases numbered 5, after V lost 4 bases and J lost 0 bases. The CDR3 totals 17 residues. CDR3 loop: CASSRRTSGTNTGELFF. The CDR3 nucleotides are TGTGCCAGCAGCCGTCGGACTAGCGGTACGAACACCGGGGAGCTGTTTTTT. Variable domain in full (rest from reference TRBV3-1 and TRBJ2-2): DTAVSQTPKYLVTQMGNDKSIKCEQNLGHDTMYWYKQDSKKFLKIMFSYNNKELIINETVPNRFSPKSPDKAHLNLHINSLELGDSAVYFCASSRRTSGTNTGELFFGEGSRLTVL.

This clonotype was found many times. The chain uses TRBV6-1 and TRBJ1-2, with a tentative D call TRBD1 (5 bases). The CDR3 runs to 15 residues. The ends were cut back, 6 bases at V and 0 bases at J, with 14 bases in the middle. Germline values: CDR1 MNHNS, CDR2 SASEGT. CDR3 amino acids: CASRDPSTANYGYTF. The DNA for the CDR3 is TGTGCCAGCAGAGATCCCTCGACAGCTAACTATGGCTACACCTTC.

The CDR3 loop reads CASRSEGYYGYTF. CDR3 in DNA: TGTGCCAGCAGGTCAGAGGGCTACTATGGCTACACCTTC. This sequence joins TRBV7-9 and TRBJ1-2, with D unresolved. V gave up 6 bases and J gave up 3 bases, with 11 bases separating them. Per the germline V gene, CDR1 is SEHNR and CDR2 is FQNEAQ (reference sequence). This CDR3 contains 13 residues.

This clonotype was recorded many times. V is TRBV12-5 and J is TRBJ1-2; TRBD1 agrees at 7 bases. This CDR3 has 12 amino acids. With V trimmed by 7 bases and J by 4 bases, 3 bases remained unmatched. Germline CDR1 reads LGHNT; CDR2 reads FRNRAP. The CDR3 DNA is TGTGCTAGTGAGGACAGGCTCTATGGCTACACCTTC. Translation: CASEDRLYGYTF.

This clonotype was found a few times. V and J are TRBV4-2 and TRBJ2-5; 7 bases are shared with TRBD2. The CDR3 length is 17 residues. V lost 3 bases to trimming and J lost 1 base; unmatched junction nucleotides: 11. CDR1 and CDR2 (germline): LGHNA, YNFKEQ. CDR3 loop: CASSQMGYGGGQETQYF. The CDR3 DNA follows: TGTGCCAGCAGCCAGATGGGGTATGGGGGGGGCCAAGAGACCCAGTACTTC.

This clonotype was recorded at least ten times. The chain employs TRBV2 and TRBJ1-5, with no clear D. Trimming removed 6 bases at V and 0 bases at J, with 12 bases between. Germline CDR1 SNHLY, CDR2 FYNNEI. CDR3 size: 15 residues. This CDR3 is CASSRTFDSNQPQHF. DNA of the CDR3: TGTGCCAGCAGCCGGACGTTTGATAGCAATCAGCCCCAGCATTTT.

This clonotype showed up many times. The chain uses TRBV12-3 or TRBV12-4 and TRBJ1-6; possibly TRBD1 for D (5 bases). The V end was cut by 6 bases, the J end by 7 bases, with 16 bases between. CDR3 size: 15 residues. The CDR3 sequence is CASRRGEGLNSPLHF. The CDR3 DNA follows: TGTGCCAGCAGGCGGGGGGAGGGCCTGAATTCACCCCTCCACTTT.

This clonotype was counted ten times or more. This chain connects TRBV6-2 or TRBV6-3 to TRBJ2-7; TRBD1 matches 8 bases. The CDR3 has 18 amino acids. Germline CDR1 MNHEY, CDR2 SVGEGT. V shed 4 bases and J 5 bases; nucleotides not matched to a gene: 19. CDR3 region: CASSLWWPEGGRGHEQYF. As DNA, the CDR3 is TGTGCCAGCAGTTTGTGGTGGCCTGAGGGGGGCAGGGGGCACGAGCAGTACTTC.

The V and J genes are TRBV18 and TRBJ2-4, with D uncertain. V lost 2 bases and J lost 9, with 17 bases in between. CDR1 and CDR2 (germline): KGHSH, LQKENI. The CDR3 consists of 15 residues. DNA of the CDR3: TGTGCCAGCTCACCAAGCTTCGGTCAAACCAGCATTCAGTACTTC. Amino acid sequence: CASSPSFGQTSIQYF.